The 19 T cell receptor beta chains below come from one sample, sequenced in a study of cytomegalovirus exposure and HLA in healthy donors. Researchers ran the PCR with 60 Vbeta and 13 Jbeta primers. Sequenced by immunoSEQ multiplex PCR; TCRdb stores in-frame clones only, minus some. The sample yields about 140,000 clones, 65% to 70% seen once. Sequenced input: PBMCs. All receptors derive from a human donor in good health.

V usage is TRBV6-5 and J usage is TRBJ2-7, with D maybe TRBD1 (6 bases). V lost 5 bases, J lost 5 bases, and 16 bases lay in between. CDR3 size: 14 residues. From germline, CDR1 is MNHEY and CDR2 SVGAGI. In DNA, the CDR3 is TGTGCCAGCAGTAAACAGGGTCGGGCAGACGAGCAGTACTTC. Translating gives CASSKQGRADEQYF.

V gene TRBV4-1 combines with J gene TRBJ2-7; 10 positions match TRBD1. Germline V gene sequence: CDR1 MGHRA, CDR2 YSYEKL. The length of the CDR3 is 15 residues. V was clipped by 4 bases and J by 3 bases; unmatched bases: 6. CDR3 sequence reads: CASSPLRTGGYEQYF. The CDR3, as DNA: TGCGCCAGCAGCCCGCTCCGGACAGGGGGCTACGAGCAGTACTTC.

This clone was picked up a small number of times. V gene TRBV5-4 combines with J gene TRBJ2-1; D is uncertain. Per the germline V gene, CDR1 is SGHNT and CDR2 is YYREEE (reference sequence). V shed 0 bases and J shed 3 bases, with 4 bases lying between them. This CDR3 is built from 13 residues. Here the CDR3 reads CASSLDSYNEQFF. The CDR3 nucleotides read TGTGCCAGCAGCTTGGACAGCTACAATGAGCAGTTCTTC.

This chain joins TRBV11-2 and TRBJ2-5, with D tentatively TRBD2 (5 bases). V lost 2 bases and J 5 bases, leaving 12 bases between the germline ends. The CDR3 sequence is 14 residues long. In germline, CDR1 is SGHAT, CDR2 FQNNGV. The CDR3 nucleotides read TGTGCCAGCAGCTTATCTCGGGGAACGGAGACCCAGTACTTC. Residues: CASSLSRGTETQYF.

This clone was counted a few times. V usage is TRBV5-1 and J usage is TRBJ2-7, with D unclear. The CDR3 contains 13 residues. CDR1 and CDR2 from the germline V gene are SGHRS and YFSETQ. Trimming stripped 0 bases from V and 6 bases from J, with 10 bases between. The CDR3 sequence is CASSLAGVLEQYF. The DNA of the CDR3 is TGCGCCAGCAGCTTGGCCGGTGTCCTCGAGCAGTACTTC.

The V gene is TRBV19, the J gene TRBJ2-3; a possible D gene is TRBD2 (7 bases). Looked up from germline, CDR1 is LNHDA and CDR2 is SQIVND (reference sequence). The CDR3 sequence is 16 residues long. Trimming removed 5 bases at V and 6 bases at J, with 21 bases between. The DNA of the CDR3 is TGTGCCAGTAGTCCAGGGGCGGGAGCGGGGTCGGATACGCAGTATTTT. Translated, it gives CASSPGAGAGSDTQYF.

The rearrangement links TRBV27 to TRBJ2-5; 15 positions agree with TRBD2. This CDR3 contains 17 residues. Germline V gene lookup returns CDR1 MNHEY and CDR2 SMNVEV (reference sequence). Trimming removed 5 bases from V and 7 bases from J; junction bases left unmatched: 11. This chain's CDR3 is CASSPPGTSGRSGTQYF. DNA of the CDR3: TGTGCCAGCAGTCCACCCGGGACTAGCGGGAGGTCAGGGACCCAGTACTTC.

This sequence joins TRBV7-9 and TRBJ2-2; no reliable D call. The CDR3 length is 13 residues. V was cut by 6 bases and J by 2 bases, with 7 bases left in between. The germline V gene encodes CDR1 SEHNR and CDR2 FQNEAQ (reference sequence). The CDR3, as DNA: TGTGCCAGCAGTTCACTTAACACCGGGGAGCTGTTTTTT. It translates to CASSSLNTGELFF. The variable domain in full, with the rest retrieved from reference TRBV7-9 and TRBJ2-2, is DTGVSQNPRHKITKRGQNVTFRCDPISEHNRLYWYRQTLGQGPEFLTYFQNEAQLEKSRLLSDRFSAERPKGSFSTLEIQRTEQGDSAMYLCASSSLNTGELFFGEGSRLTVL.

DNA of the CDR3: TGCAGCGTTGAAGCCCCTTCCGGGACTAGCCTGTCGTACACCCAGTACTTC. Translated: CSVEAPSGTSLSYTQYF. The J gene is TRBJ2-5, the V gene TRBV29-1, with 9 nucleotides matching TRBD2. CDR3 size: 17 residues. Losses at the gene ends were 1 base for V and 8 bases for J; bases not matched to a gene: 17. Germline V CDR1 and CDR2: SQVTM, ANQGSEA.

CDR3 residues: CASSFISGANVLTF. The CDR3 region has the DNA TGTGCCAGCAGCTTCATCTCTGGGGCCAACGTCCTGACTTTC. V usage is TRBV11-3 and J usage is TRBJ2-6; D remains ambiguous. CDR1 is SGHNT, CDR2 YENEEA, per germline. The CDR3 totals 14 residues. The V end lost 3 bases, the J end lost 0 bases, and 3 bases lay between the germline ends.

This chain uses TRBV7-2 with TRBJ2-5, with TRBD2 matching 9 bases. Losses at the gene ends were 6 bases for V and 1 base for J; bases not matched to a gene: 9. This CDR3 spans 16 amino acids. Germline V gene sequence: CDR1 SGHTA, CDR2 FQGNSA. The chain's CDR3 is CASSQTRTSVQETQYF. The DNA for the CDR3 is TGTGCCAGCAGTCAAACCCGGACTAGCGTCCAAGAGACCCAGTACTTC.

This chain uses TRBV11-1 with TRBJ1-1; D uncertain. The CDR3 totals 11 residues. Germline V gives CDR1 SGHAT, CDR2 FQDESV (reference sequence). The V end lost 3 bases, the J end lost 6 bases, and 5 bases lay between the germline ends. The CDR3 loop is CASSLGAEAFF. The DNA of the CDR3 is TGTGCCAGCAGCTTGGGAGCTGAAGCTTTCTTT.

The genes are TRBV2 and TRBJ2-7, with TRBD1 identical over 10 bases. The trim removed 6 bases at V and 6 bases at J, leaving 8 bases unmatched. The CDR3 spans 14 residues. From germline, CDR1 is SNHLY and CDR2 FYNNEI. The DNA of the CDR3 is TGTGCCAGCAGCGCAATGACAGGGGGCGGCGAGCAGTACTTC. It translates to CASSAMTGGGEQYF.

This clone was counted a few times. V is TRBV19 and J is TRBJ2-1; weak D call: TRBD2 (7 bases). Germline V lookup: CDR1 LNHDA, CDR2 SQIVND (reference sequence). CDR3 length equals 14 residues. Trimming left V 7 bases short and J 1 base short, with 11 bases between. CDR3 loop: CASKQGGSYNEQFF. CDR3 nucleotides: TGTGCCAGTAAACAGGGAGGGTCCTACAATGAGCAGTTCTTC.

The chain links TRBV18 to TRBJ1-2, with TRBD1 identical over 7 bases. J lost 4 bases, V lost 0 bases, and 17 bases had no gene match. Germline V gene data show CDR1 as KGHSH and CDR2 as LQKENI. The CDR3 loop spans 19 amino acids. CDR3 coding DNA: TGTGCCAGCTCACCACCGCGCGGCGAGGAAGGGGGCGCGAGCTATGGCTACACCTTC. Residues: CASSPPRGEEGGASYGYTF.

The chain uses TRBV28 and TRBJ2-7; 9 bases fit TRBD1. Germline loops: CDR1 MDHEN, CDR2 SYDVKM. Losses at the gene ends were 1 base for V and 4 bases for J; bases not matched to a gene: 5. CDR3 length: 15 residues. CDR3 region: CASSLSGTGRYEQYF. The CDR3, as DNA: TGTGCCAGCAGTTTATCTGGGACAGGGCGGTACGAGCAGTACTTC.

Only a few counts were recorded for this clone. The chain carries TRBV2 and TRBJ2-4; D might be TRBD1 (5 bases). This CDR3 is built from 16 residues. The germline gives CDR1 SNHLY, CDR2 FYNNEI. The ends were cut back, 4 bases at V and 0 bases at J, with 13 bases in the middle. The CDR3: CASSVGDSIAKNIQYF. As DNA, the CDR3 is TGTGCCAGCAGTGTAGGCGACAGCATAGCCAAAAACATTCAGTACTTC.

The rearrangement uses TRBV7-6 and TRBJ2-7; TRBD2 agrees at 10 bases. Germline CDR1 SGHVS, CDR2 FNYEAQ. Trimming at V came to 4 bases and at J to 2 bases, leaving 5 bases not matched to a gene. The CDR3 covers 15 residues. For the CDR3, the DNA is TGTGCCAGCAGCTCTAGCGGGGGTAACACCTACGAGCAGTACTTC. It translates to CASSSSGGNTYEQYF.

V usage is TRBV11-1 and J usage is TRBJ2-7; 10 bases map to TRBD2. Germline V gives CDR1 SGHAT, CDR2 FQDESV (reference sequence). V gave up 5 bases and J gave up 0 bases; unmatched junction bases: 4. The CDR3 length is 15 residues. CDR3 DNA: TGTGCCAGCAGCCAGGGACTAGCGCCCTCCTACGAGCAGTACTTC. It is translated as CASSQGLAPSYEQYF.